Shown below are 31 T cell receptor beta chains from a single sample sequenced in a study of blood T cell repertoires in COVID-19. Assay: immunoSEQ multiplex PCR; the TCRdb copy retains only in-frame clones and omits some. Found here are roughly 20,000 clones, roughly nine tenths of them singletons; the top ten hold about 13%. The sequencing input was peripheral blood. These receptors originate from a man aged 60 to 69 with active COVID-19.

The rearrangement joins TRBV19 to TRBJ2-3, with D tentatively TRBD2 (7 bases). The CDR3 length is 17 residues. Trimming left V 3 bases short and J 1 base short, with 17 bases between. The V gene's germline CDR1 is LNHDA and CDR2 SQIVND (reference sequence). CDR3 nucleotide sequence: TGTGCCAGTAGTATGAGGGGAGGGGGAGAGCGCACAGATACGCAGTATTTT. As protein: CASSMRGGGERTDTQYF. The whole variable domain, remainder taken from reference TRBV19 and TRBJ2-3, is DGGITQSPKYLFRKEGQNVTLSCEQNLNHDAMYWYRQDPGQGLRLIYYSQIVNDFQKGDIAEGYSVSREKKESFPLTVTSAQKNPTAFYLCASSMRGGGERTDTQYFGPGTRLTVL.

CDR3: CASSDRYTEAFF. CDR3 DNA: TGTGCCAGTAGTGACAGGTACACTGAAGCTTTCTTT. V gene TRBV19 combines with J gene TRBJ1-1, with D possibly TRBD1 on 6 matching bases. The CDR3 length is 12 residues. Germline loops: CDR1 LNHDA, CDR2 SQIVND (reference sequence). Trimming took 5 bases from V and 3 from J, leaving 7 bases between them.

The V and J genes are TRBV7-8 and TRBJ2-5, with 10 bases identical to TRBD2. The germline gives CDR1 SGHVS, CDR2 FQNEAQ. The CDR3 has 17 amino acids. Trimming cost V 5 bases and J 1 base; bases outside gene matches: 10. The CDR3 loop is CASSRIGGTSAQETQYF. The CDR3 DNA sequence: TGTGCCAGCAGCCGAATTGGGGGGACTAGCGCCCAAGAGACCCAGTACTTC. The full variable domain, completed using reference TRBV7-8 and TRBJ2-5, is GAGVSQSPRYKVAKRGQDVALRCDPISGHVSLFWYQQALGQGPEFLTYFQNEAQLDKSGLPSDRFFAERPEGSVSTLKIQRTQQEDSAVYLCASSRIGGTSAQETQYFGPGTRLLVL.

V and J are TRBV5-6 and TRBJ1-6; 7 bases map to TRBD1. The CDR3 length is 16 residues. Trimming cost V 1 base and J 10 bases; bases outside gene matches: 11. The V gene's germline CDR1 is SGHDT and CDR2 YYEEEE. Here the CDR3 reads CASSLKTGSLHSPLHF. The DNA of the CDR3 is TGTGCCAGCAGCTTGAAGACAGGGAGTCTTCACTCACCCCTCCACTTT.

The V gene is TRBV3-1 (or the pseudogene TRBV3-2), the J gene TRBJ2-3, with TRBD2 identical over 15 bases. The germline V gene has CDR1 LGHDT and CDR2 YNNKEL (reference sequence). The CDR3 is made up of 21 amino acids. The ends lost 1 base at V and 1 base at J; junction bases unmatched: 12. CDR3 sequence reads: CASSQGTSGGAGCSGTDTQYF. The DNA of the CDR3 is TGTGCCAGCAGCCAAGGGACTAGCGGGGGGGCCGGGTGTTCTGGCACAGATACGCAGTATTTT.

The chain uses TRBV9 and TRBJ2-1, with 11 positions matching TRBD2. The CDR3 consists of 15 residues. With 1 base clipped from V and 10 bases from J, the junction kept 7 bases outside the gene matches. Germline V gene data show CDR1 as SGDLS and CDR2 as YYNGEE. The CDR3 region is CASSVIAGGPREQFF. As DNA, the CDR3 is TGTGCCAGCAGCGTAATAGCGGGAGGGCCTCGCGAGCAGTTCTTC.

The V gene is TRBV12-1, the J gene TRBJ2-2; the table gives TRBD1 as D, unverified against the DNA. TRBV12-1 is deemed a pseudogene. CDR3 length: 14 amino acids. This chain's CDR3 is CASSPTRLPRELFF. The CDR3 nucleotides read TGTGCCAGCAGCCCGACACGTTTGCCCAGGGAGCTGTTTTTT.

Only one count was recorded for this clone. The chain combines TRBV7-9 with TRBJ2-7; D perhaps matches TRBD2 (5 bases). V gave up 4 bases and J gave up 1 base, with 8 bases separating them. The germline V gene encodes CDR1 SEHNR and CDR2 FQNEAQ (reference sequence). This CDR3 has 13 residues. CDR3 protein: CASSSLESYEQYF. The CDR3 coding sequence is TGTGCCAGCAGCTCACTAGAGTCCTACGAGCAGTACTTC.

For the CDR3, the DNA is TGTGCCAGGTCGCAGGGTGTAGCTAACTATGGCTACACCTTC. Translated: CARSQGVANYGYTF. The chain links TRBV6-4 to TRBJ1-2; possible D gene TRBD1, 5 bases. This CDR3 has 14 amino acids. V was trimmed by 9 bases and J by 0 bases, leaving 14 bases between them. CDR1 and CDR2 (germline): MRHNA, SNTAGT.

This clone was found once. The chain joins TRBV3-1 (or the pseudogene TRBV3-2) to TRBJ1-4, with D maybe TRBD1 (5 bases). The CDR3 is 13 amino acids. Germline CDR1 reads LGHDT; CDR2 reads YNNKEL (reference sequence). The V gene lost 5 bases and the J gene lost 8 bases, with 12 bases spanning the gap. CDR3 loop: CASSAGWGEKLFF. In DNA form, the CDR3 reads TGTGCCAGCAGCGCGGGATGGGGGGAAAAACTGTTTTTT.

The genes are TRBV7-6 and TRBJ2-5; D may be TRBD2 (6 bases). The CDR3 loop spans 15 amino acids. V shed 0 bases and J shed 2 bases, with 10 bases lying between them. In germline, CDR1 is SGHVS, CDR2 FNYEAQ. CDR3 region: CASSLARGGQETQYF. In nucleotides, the CDR3 is TGTGCCAGCAGCTTAGCGCGGGGCGGACAAGAGACCCAGTACTTC.

The table lists this clone with a count of one. The gene calls are TRBV30 and TRBJ1-5; 8 positions match TRBD1. CDR3 length: 16 amino acids. Trimming took 2 bases from V and 3 from J; bases not matched to a gene: 9. Germline CDR1 GTSNPN, CDR2 SVGIG (reference sequence). The CDR3 spells CAWSKRQGPSNQPQHF. Written as DNA, the CDR3 is TGTGCCTGGAGTAAGAGACAGGGGCCCTCCAATCAGCCCCAGCATTTT.

The chain employs TRBV7-8 and TRBJ2-7, with TRBD1 as a possible D gene (5 bases). V was pared by 6 bases and J by 2 bases, with 23 bases between. The length of the CDR3 is 17 residues. Per the germline V gene, CDR1 is SGHVS and CDR2 is FQNEAQ. In DNA form, the CDR3 reads TGTGCCAGCAGTACTTTGCCTACGAGGTCCAGGGCCTACGAGCAGTACTTC. This translates into CASSTLPTRSRAYEQYF. The entire variable domain, with the rest obtained from reference TRBV7-8 and TRBJ2-7, is as follows: GAGVSQSPRYKVAKRGQDVALRCDPISGHVSLFWYQQALGQGPEFLTYFQNEAQLDKSGLPSDRFFAERPEGSVSTLKIQRTQQEDSAVYLCASSTLPTRSRAYEQYFGPGTRLTVT.

J is TRBJ2-7 and V is TRBV15; tentative D call: TRBD2 (6 bases). The V end was cut by 1 base, the J end by 1 base, with 11 bases between. CDR3 length: 15 amino acids. CDR1 is LNHNV, CDR2 YYDKDF, per germline (reference sequence). The CDR3 region is CATSRVGLSSYEQYF. The DNA for the CDR3 is TGTGCCACCAGCAGAGTTGGACTATCTTCCTACGAGCAGTACTTC.

The V call is TRBV10-3, the J call TRBJ2-7; D call uncertain. V lost 6 bases and J lost 0, with 6 bases in between. Per the germline V gene, CDR1 is ENHRY and CDR2 is SYGVKD. The CDR3 consists of 12 residues. CDR3 amino acids: CAISFSSYEQYF. In DNA, the CDR3 is TGTGCCATCAGCTTCAGCTCCTACGAGCAGTACTTC.

This clone appeared a single time. This sequence joins TRBV30 and TRBJ2-7; TRBD1 agrees at 9 bases. The V segment lost 1 base and the J segment 6 bases; nucleotides outside the gene matches: 10. The CDR3 extends over 15 amino acids. Germline loops: CDR1 GTSNPN, CDR2 SVGIG (reference sequence). In DNA, the CDR3 is TGTGCCTGGAGTGCGGGACAGGGTAGGCTGGGCGAGCAGTACTTC. Its protein product is CAWSAGQGRLGEQYF.

This sequence joins TRBV2 and TRBJ1-5; D is perhaps TRBD1 (6 bases). Germline V CDR1 and CDR2: SNHLY, FYNNEI. There are 16 residues in the CDR3. The germline V and J ends were trimmed by 3 bases and 2 bases, with 14 bases remaining between them. CDR3 DNA: TGTGCCAGCAGTGACCCCAGGGGAGGGCGCAATCAGCCCCAGCATTTT. It encodes CASSDPRGGRNQPQHF.

The chain links TRBV9 to TRBJ1-2; D might be TRBD1 (6 bases). V was trimmed by 2 bases and J by 8 bases, leaving 13 bases between them. Germline lookup yields CDR1 SGDLS and CDR2 YYNGEE. CDR3 length: 13 residues. CDR3 residues: CASSVREGGGYTF. CDR3 nucleotide sequence: TGTGCCAGCAGCGTTCGGGAGGGGGGAGGCTACACCTTC.

J is TRBJ2-2 and V is TRBV9; 7 bases agree with TRBD2. Germline CDR1 is SGDLS and CDR2 is YYNGEE. CDR3 length equals 15 residues. Germline trimming cut 4 bases from V and 3 bases from J; bases unmatched to any gene: 6. The CDR3 DNA is TGTGCCAGCAGCCCGACTAGCAGACACACCGGGGAGCTGTTTTTT. Its protein product is CASSPTSRHTGELFF.

V gene TRBV28 combines with J gene TRBJ2-2, with D possibly matching TRBD1 (6 bases). The V end lost 7 bases, the J end lost 2 bases, and 11 bases lay between the germline ends. The CDR3 runs 14 residues. Germline CDR1 is MDHEN and CDR2 is SYDVKM. The CDR3 DNA reads as TGTGCCAGCAATGGGACACCCAACACCGGGGAGCTGTTTTTT. Its translation: CASNGTPNTGELFF.

This clone appeared a single time. The CDR3 loop reads CAGGPRDLPQHF. The CDR3 DNA sequence: TGTGCCGGAGGCCCCCGGGATTTGCCCCAGCATTTT. The chain couples TRBV28 to TRBJ1-5; the D is unclear. This CDR3 is 12 amino acids long. Germline CDR1 MDHEN, CDR2 SYDVKM. The V gene lost 11 bases and the J gene lost 9 bases, with 17 bases spanning the gap.

The chain joins TRBV7-9 to TRBJ2-5; the D is unclear. Germline V gives CDR1 SEHNR, CDR2 FQNEAQ (reference sequence). V lost 2 bases to trimming and J lost 3 bases, with 10 bases between them. The CDR3 has 14 amino acids. The CDR3 DNA sequence: TGTGCCAGCAGCTTAATGATGGCAGAAGAGACCCAGTACTTC. Its protein product is CASSLMMAEETQYF.

The V and J genes are TRBV19 and TRBJ2-1; TRBD1 matches at 9 bases. Losses at the gene ends were 2 bases for V and 10 bases for J; bases not matched to a gene: 3. Per the germline V gene, CDR1 is LNHDA and CDR2 is SQIVND (reference sequence). The CDR3 contains 13 residues. The CDR3 DNA follows: TGTGCCAGTAGTATACTGGGGACAGGGGAGCAGTTCTTC. This codes for CASSILGTGEQFF. The full variable domain, rest sourced from reference TRBV19 and TRBJ2-1, is DGGITQSPKYLFRKEGQNVTLSCEQNLNHDAMYWYRQDPGQGLRLIYYSQIVNDFQKGDIAEGYSVSREKKESFPLTVTSAQKNPTAFYLCASSILGTGEQFFGPGTRLTVL.

The chain joins TRBV3-1 (or the pseudogene TRBV3-2) to TRBJ1-1; possible D gene TRBD1, 5 bases. Trimming stripped 3 bases from V and 8 bases from J, with 10 bases between. This CDR3 comprises 12 residues. Germline assignment: CDR1 LGHDT and CDR2 YNNKEL (reference sequence). The CDR3, as DNA: TGTGCCAGCAGCCAGGCAGGGCTCGAAGCTTTCTTT. Translation gives CASSQAGLEAFF.

The gene calls are TRBV7-2 and TRBJ1-5; TRBD1 is a possible D gene (6 bases). CDR3 size: 15 residues. With 5 bases removed from V and 0 bases from J, the gap between germline ends came to 11 bases. Germline V gene sequence: CDR1 SGHTA, CDR2 FQGNSA. CDR3 bases: TGTGCCAGCAGCGCCACAGGGCTTAGCAATCAGCCCCAGCATTTT. This sequence encodes CASSATGLSNQPQHF.

The rearrangement links TRBV15 to TRBJ1-4; 10 bases map to TRBD1. CDR1 is LNHNV, CDR2 YYDKDF, per germline (reference sequence). The ends lost 5 bases at V and 10 bases at J; junction bases unmatched: 7. This CDR3 spans 14 amino acids. Here the CDR3 DNA reads TGTGCCACCAGCGAGGGACAGGGGAGGGTAAAACTGTTTTTT. It yields the protein CATSEGQGRVKLFF.

The gene calls are TRBV27 and TRBJ2-5; D remains ambiguous. V was trimmed by 4 bases and J by 2 bases, leaving 2 bases between them. Germline CDR1 is MNHEY and CDR2 is SMNVEV (reference sequence). The CDR3 has 11 amino acids. CDR3 in amino acids: CASSSQETQYF. In nucleotides, the CDR3 is TGTGCCAGCAGTTCTCAAGAGACCCAGTACTTC.

This sequence joins TRBV30 and TRBJ2-2; D might be TRBD1 (6 bases). CDR3 length: 10 residues. Germline V lookup: CDR1 GTSNPN, CDR2 SVGIG (reference sequence). CDR3 DNA: TGTGCTTTGGACAGCGGGGAGCTGTTTTTT. Its protein product is CALDSGELFF.

The chain recombines TRBV2 with TRBJ2-5; D might be TRBD2 (6 bases). Germline CDR1 reads SNHLY; CDR2 reads FYNNEI. The CDR3 has 14 amino acids. V lost 3 bases and J lost 3, with 11 bases in between. The CDR3 reads CASSDSGPKETQYF. The CDR3 DNA follows: TGTGCCAGCAGTGATAGCGGCCCAAAAGAGACCCAGTACTTC.

This chain connects TRBV5-4 to TRBJ2-7, with 7 bases aligning to TRBD1. This CDR3 is 18 amino acids long. With V trimmed by 4 bases and J by 1 base, 17 bases remained unmatched. Germline CDR1 SGHNT, CDR2 YYREEE (reference sequence). CDR3 DNA sequence: TGTGCCAGCAGCGGATCCACCCCGACCAGGGGGTATTCCTACGAGCAGTACTTC. The encoded protein is CASSGSTPTRGYSYEQYF.

The rearrangement links TRBV5-6 to TRBJ2-1; 9 bases are a match to TRBD1. Germline lookup yields CDR1 SGHDT and CDR2 YYEEEE. V trimming: 2 bases; J trimming: 7 bases; junction bases outside the gene matches: 7. The CDR3 spans 15 residues. Written as DNA, the CDR3 is TGTGCCAGCAGCTTAGGACAGGGGTGGTCGAATGAGCAGTTCTTC. Translated, it gives CASSLGQGWSNEQFF.